This TCR beta chain derives from a study of cytomegalovirus exposure and HLA in healthy donors. To note about this clone: Its specificity is not known.

Findings and limits, study-wide: For TCR beta chains, V- and J-gene trimming was later linked to a missense DCLRE1C variant.

The PCR contained 60 Vbeta and 13 Jbeta primers. Sequencing was performed with immunoSEQ multiplex PCR; in TCRdb, only in-frame clones are kept and a portion is missing. The sample lists around 90,000 clones, approximately 60% occurring once. V shed 8 bases, J shed 2 bases, and the junction held 6 bases outside the gene matches. CDR1 is MNHNS and CDR2 is SASEGT in the germline V gene. This CDR3 region has 13 residues. This TCR was sampled from a woman aged 30 to 39 in good health and CMV-seropositive. The specimen was PBMCs. The genes are TRBV6-1 and TRBJ2-7, with 7 bases identical to TRBD2. CDR3 sequence reads: CASRGEDTYEQYF. The CDR3 bases are TGTGCCAGCCGGGGGGAGGATACCTACGAGCAGTACTTC.